These 12 T cell receptor beta chains came from one sample sequenced in a study of early T cells in non-severe SARS-CoV-2 infection. TCRdb ran MiXCR on the 5' RACE reads and lists one entry per CDR3 protein. Among 69,000 or so distinct CDR3 sequences, over 10% were seen once, and the ten largest hold roughly 5.2%. Sequencing was done on a sample of whole blood. The receptor set was obtained from an adult who was a healthcare worker with PCR-confirmed SARS-CoV-2 infection or an uninfected control (not recorded which).

V is TRBV2 and J is TRBJ2-5, with 12 bases identical to TRBD2. J gave up 0 bases and V 9 bases, and 2 bases lay outside the gene matches. Germline loops: CDR1 SNHLY, CDR2 FYNNEI. This CDR3 has 14 residues. CDR3 bases: TGTGCCAGTCGGACTAGCGGGAACCAAGAGACCCAGTACTTC. This encodes CASRTSGNQETQYF.

This chain links TRBV20-1 with TRBJ2-2; no clear D. The CDR3 runs to 15 residues. The ends were cut back, 0 bases at V and 0 bases at J, with 8 bases in the middle. Germline-derived CDR1 and CDR2 are DFQATT and SNEGSKA (reference sequence). The CDR3 loop reads CSARDLWANTGELFF. Written as DNA, the CDR3 is TGCAGTGCTAGAGATTTGTGGGCGAACACCGGGGAGCTGTTTTTT.

The genes are TRBV19 and TRBJ1-1, with D perhaps TRBD1 (5 bases). The germline V gene encodes CDR1 LNHDA and CDR2 SQIVND (reference sequence). The CDR3 loop spans 15 amino acids. The V gene lost 2 bases and the J gene lost 1 base, with 11 bases spanning the gap. DNA of the CDR3: TGTGCCAGTAGTATAACGGGGCCGGGGAACACTGAAGCTTTCTTT. It translates to CASSITGPGNTEAFF.

This clonotype came up many times. V gene TRBV6-1 combines with J gene TRBJ2-3, with TRBD2 matching 10 bases. With V trimmed by 11 bases and J by 3 bases, 11 bases remained unmatched. Germline CDR1 is MNHNS and CDR2 is SASEGT. The CDR3 runs to 15 residues. CDR3 sequence (DNA): TGTGCCGGGTCCCTCCTAGCGGGGGTAACAGATACGCAGTATTTT. The encoded protein is CAGSLLAGVTDTQYF.

This clonotype was counted a few times. This rearrangement joins TRBV20-1 to TRBJ1-5; weak D call: TRBD1 (6 bases). This CDR3 comprises 12 residues. CDR1 is DFQATT and CDR2 is SNEGSKA in the germline V gene (reference sequence). V was trimmed by 4 bases and J by 7 bases, leaving 11 bases between them. The CDR3 sequence is CSAIGGGQPQHF. In DNA, the CDR3 is TGCAGTGCTATAGGAGGGGGACAGCCCCAGCATTTT.

The chain employs TRBV5-1 and TRBJ2-5; a possible D gene is TRBD1 (6 bases). V lost 2 bases, J lost 2 bases, and 10 bases lay in between. CDR1 is SGHRS, CDR2 YFSETQ, per germline. The CDR3 is made up of 14 amino acids. Here the CDR3 DNA reads TGCGCCAGCAGCTTCCAGGGGCCTCAAGAGACCCAGTACTTC. This encodes CASSFQGPQETQYF.

This clonotype has at least ten counts. The chain uses TRBV5-1 and TRBJ2-5; maybe TRBD1 (6 bases). The CDR3 sequence is 13 residues long. Germline V gene sequence: CDR1 SGHRS, CDR2 YFSETQ. V was cut by 4 bases and J by 4 bases, with 11 bases left in between. The CDR3 reads CASSTGIRETQYF. The CDR3 DNA sequence: TGCGCCAGCAGCACAGGGATAAGAGAGACCCAGTACTTC.

This clonotype was counted between two and nine times. V usage is TRBV16 and J usage is TRBJ1-5; D gene ambiguous. CDR3 length: 14 amino acids. V lost 4 bases and J lost 2, with 9 bases in between. Germline V lookup: CDR1 KGHSY, CDR2 FQNENV. CDR3 region: CASSLLSRNQPQHF. In DNA form, the CDR3 reads TGTGCCAGCAGCCTCCTCTCGCGCAATCAGCCCCAGCATTTT.

The chain has TRBV18 and TRBJ2-1, with D perhaps TRBD1 (5 bases). The CDR3 is 14 residues long. Germline lookup yields CDR1 KGHSH and CDR2 LQKENI. Trimming shortened V by 0 bases and J by 5 bases, and 8 bases separated the two germline ends. The CDR3 nucleotides are TGTGCCAGCTCACCACCCAGCAGGGACAATGAGCAGTTCTTC. Protein: CASSPPSRDNEQFF.

The rearrangement joins TRBV7-8 to TRBJ2-5; D unresolved. Germline V gene data show CDR1 as SGHVS and CDR2 as FQNEAQ. CDR3 length: 15 amino acids. Trimming took off 7 bases at V and 7 bases at J, with 22 bases between the two ends. The CDR3 region is CASTPGPGSRGTQYF. CDR3 DNA: TGTGCCAGCACCCCCGGCCCCGGGTCGCGTGGGACCCAGTACTTC.

This clonotype was detected ten times or more. V usage is TRBV6-6 and J usage is TRBJ2-2, with 7 nucleotides matching TRBD2. Trimming took 5 bases from V and 8 from J; bases not matched to a gene: 11. This CDR3 has 15 amino acids. The germline V gene encodes CDR1 MNHNY and CDR2 SVGAGI (reference sequence). Here the CDR3 DNA reads TGTGCCAGCAGTCCATTAGGACTAGTAACTGGGGAGCTGTTTTTT. Translating it yields CASSPLGLVTGELFF.

The chain couples TRBV20-1 to TRBJ2-3; D not certain. The CDR3 totals 12 residues. Trimming took off 8 bases at V and 8 bases at J, with 17 bases between the two ends. Looked up from germline, CDR1 is DFQATT and CDR2 is SNEGSKA (reference sequence). As DNA, the CDR3 is TGCAGTACAAGCCAGGTTGTGGGTACGCAGTATTTT. This gives the protein CSTSQVVGTQYF.